This T cell receptor beta chain is from a study of OX40 agonist ivuxolimab in advanced cancers. Study summary: The eligibility criteria allowed prior anti-PD-1, anti-PD-L1 or anti-CTLA-4 therapy, and 40% had some. Overall study findings and caveats: CD4+ and CD8+ blood T cells expanded clonally by week 6 at 0.1 to 3.0 mg/kg. Relative to CD4+ cells, CD8+ T cells on average had more expanded clones.

This CDR3 has 14 amino acids. Trimming pared 2 bases from V and 4 bases from J, leaving 10 bases between. Germline CDR1 and CDR2: SGHDT and YYEEEE. As regards this clone: As yet, its antigen is unknown.

Generated by immunoSEQ multiplex PCR, the TCRdb table keeps only in-frame clones and is missing some. The sample consists of 50,000 or so clones, 75% to 90% of them appearing once. The origin of this receptor is an adult with an advanced solid tumor such as melanoma, head and neck, liver or kidney cancer. This material consisted of CD4+ or CD8+ T cells sorted from blood, taken in a trial of the OX40 agonist ivuxolimab. This sequence joins TRBV5-6 and TRBJ1-3; D may be TRBD1 (5 bases). The CDR3 DNA follows: TGTGCCAGCAGCTTTGCAGGGAGAGGAAACACCATATATTTT. Translated: CASSFAGRGNTIYF.